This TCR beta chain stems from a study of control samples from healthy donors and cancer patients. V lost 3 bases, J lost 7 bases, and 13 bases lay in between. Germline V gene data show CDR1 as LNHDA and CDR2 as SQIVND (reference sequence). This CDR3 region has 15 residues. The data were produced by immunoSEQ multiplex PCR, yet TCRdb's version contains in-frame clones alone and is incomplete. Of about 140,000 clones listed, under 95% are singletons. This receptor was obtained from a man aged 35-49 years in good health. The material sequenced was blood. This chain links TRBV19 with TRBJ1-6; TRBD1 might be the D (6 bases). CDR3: CASSIVQGGNSPLHF. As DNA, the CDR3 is TGTGCCAGTAGTATCGTACAGGGTGGGAATTCACCCCTCCACTTT.